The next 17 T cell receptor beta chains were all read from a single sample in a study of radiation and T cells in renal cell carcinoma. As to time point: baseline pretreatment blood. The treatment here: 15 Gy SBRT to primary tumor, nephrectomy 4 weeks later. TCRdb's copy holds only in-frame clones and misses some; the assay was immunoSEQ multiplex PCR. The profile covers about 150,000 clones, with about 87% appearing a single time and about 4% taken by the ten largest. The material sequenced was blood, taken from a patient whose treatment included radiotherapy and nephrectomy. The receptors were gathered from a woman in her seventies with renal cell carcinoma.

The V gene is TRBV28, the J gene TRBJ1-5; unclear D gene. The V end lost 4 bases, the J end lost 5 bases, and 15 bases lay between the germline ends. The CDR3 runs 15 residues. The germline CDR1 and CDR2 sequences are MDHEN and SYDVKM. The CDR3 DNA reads TGTGCCAGCAGTTCAGATGTGGGAAAATATCAGCCCCAGCATTTT. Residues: CASSSDVGKYQPQHF.

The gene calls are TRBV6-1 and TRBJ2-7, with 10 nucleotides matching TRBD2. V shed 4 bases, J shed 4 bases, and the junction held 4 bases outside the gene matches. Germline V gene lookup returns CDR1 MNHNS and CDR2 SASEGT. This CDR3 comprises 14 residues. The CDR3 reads CASSVAGGVYEQYF. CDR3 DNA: TGTGCCAGCAGTGTAGCGGGGGGTGTGTACGAGCAGTACTTC.

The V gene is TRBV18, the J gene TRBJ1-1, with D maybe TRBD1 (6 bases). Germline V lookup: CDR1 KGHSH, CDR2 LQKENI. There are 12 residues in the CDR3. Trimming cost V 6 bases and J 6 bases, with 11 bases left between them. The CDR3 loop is CASSPGVAEAFF. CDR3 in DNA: TGTGCCAGCTCTCCAGGGGTGGCTGAAGCTTTCTTT.

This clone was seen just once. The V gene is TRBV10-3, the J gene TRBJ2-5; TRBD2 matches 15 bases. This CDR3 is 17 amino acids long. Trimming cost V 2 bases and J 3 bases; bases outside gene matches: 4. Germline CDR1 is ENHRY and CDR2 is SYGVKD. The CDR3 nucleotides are TGTGCCATCAGTGAGACGGGACTAGCGGGGGGTAAAGAGACCCAGTACTTC. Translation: CAISETGLAGGKETQYF.

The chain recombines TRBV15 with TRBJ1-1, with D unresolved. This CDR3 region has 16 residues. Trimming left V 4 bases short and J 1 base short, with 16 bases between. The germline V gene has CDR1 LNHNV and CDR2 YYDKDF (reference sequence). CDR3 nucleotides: TGTGCCACCAGCACCATCAGCCTCGGGGAGAACACTGAAGCTTTCTTT. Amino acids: CATSTISLGENTEAFF.

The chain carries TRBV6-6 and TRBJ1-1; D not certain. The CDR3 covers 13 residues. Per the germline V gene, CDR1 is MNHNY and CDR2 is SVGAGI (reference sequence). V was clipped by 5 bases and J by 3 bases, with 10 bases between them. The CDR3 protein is CASSRLSYTEAFF. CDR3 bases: TGTGCCAGCAGTAGGCTGAGCTACACTGAAGCTTTCTTT.

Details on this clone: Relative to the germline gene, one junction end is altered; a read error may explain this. CDR3 nucleotide sequence: TGCGCCAGCAGCCACGGACAGGGGATGGCCCAGTACTTC. This translates into CASSHGQGMAQYF. The chain uses TRBV6-4 and TRBJ2-5, with TRBD1 matching over 9 bases. The germline V gene encodes CDR1 MRHNA and CDR2 SNTAGT. The CDR3 runs 13 residues.

CDR3 amino acids: CASSYTLSSYEQYF. CDR3 coding DNA: TGTGCCAGCTCGTACACTCTAAGCTCCTACGAGCAGTACTTC. The chain recombines TRBV18 with TRBJ2-7; D remains unclear. CDR1 and CDR2 (germline): KGHSH, LQKENI. Deletions cut 6 bases from V and 0 bases from J, with 12 bases between. The CDR3 contains 14 residues.

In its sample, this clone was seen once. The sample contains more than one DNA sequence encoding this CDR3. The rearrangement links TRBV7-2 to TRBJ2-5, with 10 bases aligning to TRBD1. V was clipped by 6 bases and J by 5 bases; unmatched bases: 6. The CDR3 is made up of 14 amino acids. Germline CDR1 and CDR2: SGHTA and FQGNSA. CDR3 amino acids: CASSRDRGLETQYF. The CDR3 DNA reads TGTGCCAGCAGTCGAGACAGGGGGCTGGAGACCCAGTACTTC.

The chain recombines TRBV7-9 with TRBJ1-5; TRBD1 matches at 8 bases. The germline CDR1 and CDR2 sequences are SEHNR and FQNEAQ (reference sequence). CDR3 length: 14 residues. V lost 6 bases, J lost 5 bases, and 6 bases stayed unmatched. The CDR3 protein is CASSRDRPDQPQHF. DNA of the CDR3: TGTGCCAGCAGTCGGGACAGGCCTGATCAGCCCCAGCATTTT.

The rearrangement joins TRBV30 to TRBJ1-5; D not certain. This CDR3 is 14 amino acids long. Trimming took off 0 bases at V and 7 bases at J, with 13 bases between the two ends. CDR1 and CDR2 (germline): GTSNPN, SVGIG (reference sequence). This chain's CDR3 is CAWSVRGRRQPQHF. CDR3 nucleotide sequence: TGTGCCTGGAGTGTACGAGGGAGGCGGCAGCCCCAGCATTTT.

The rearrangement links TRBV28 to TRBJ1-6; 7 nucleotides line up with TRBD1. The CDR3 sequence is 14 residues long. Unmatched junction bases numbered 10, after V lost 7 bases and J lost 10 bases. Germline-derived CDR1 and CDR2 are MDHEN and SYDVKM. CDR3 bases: TGTGCCAGCACACTAAACAGGGGCGCCTCACCCCTCCACTTT. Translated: CASTLNRGASPLHF. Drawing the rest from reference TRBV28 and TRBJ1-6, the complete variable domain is DVKVTQSSRYLVKRTGEKVFLECVQDMDHENMFWYRQDPGLGLRLIYFSYDVKMKEKGDIPEGYSVSREKKERFSLILESASTNQTSMYLCASTLNRGASPLHFGNGTRLTVT.

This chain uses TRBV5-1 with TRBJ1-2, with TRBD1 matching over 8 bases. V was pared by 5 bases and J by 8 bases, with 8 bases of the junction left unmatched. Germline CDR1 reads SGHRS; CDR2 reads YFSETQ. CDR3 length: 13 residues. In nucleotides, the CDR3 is TGCGCCAGCAGTCCGGACAGGGTCCTAGGCTACACCTTC. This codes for CASSPDRVLGYTF.

CDR3 sequence: CAWNQYMNTEAFF. DNA of the CDR3: TGTGCCTGGAATCAGTATATGAACACTGAAGCTTTCTTT. The chain has TRBV30 and TRBJ1-1; no clear D. Deletions cut 4 bases from V and 0 bases from J, with 9 bases between. The CDR3 contains 13 residues. Germline V gene data show CDR1 as GTSNPN and CDR2 as SVGIG (reference sequence).

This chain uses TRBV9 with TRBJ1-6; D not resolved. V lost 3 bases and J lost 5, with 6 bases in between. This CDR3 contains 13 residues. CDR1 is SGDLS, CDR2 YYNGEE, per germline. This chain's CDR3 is CASSGHDNSPLHF. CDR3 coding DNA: TGTGCCAGCAGCGGCCACGATAATTCACCCCTCCACTTT.

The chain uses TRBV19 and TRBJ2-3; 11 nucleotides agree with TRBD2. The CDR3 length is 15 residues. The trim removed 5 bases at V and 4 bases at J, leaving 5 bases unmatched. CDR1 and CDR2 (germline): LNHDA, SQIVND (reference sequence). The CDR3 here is CASSLWTSGPDTQYF. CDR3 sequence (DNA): TGTGCCAGTAGTCTCTGGACTAGCGGGCCAGATACGCAGTATTTT.

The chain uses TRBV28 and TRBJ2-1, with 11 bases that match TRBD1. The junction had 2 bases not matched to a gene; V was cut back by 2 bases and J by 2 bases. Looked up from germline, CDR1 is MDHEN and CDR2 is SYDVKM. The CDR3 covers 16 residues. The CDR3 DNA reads TGTGCCAGCAGTTTACAGGACAGGGGGCCCTACAATGAGCAGTTCTTC. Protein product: CASSLQDRGPYNEQFF.